This T cell receptor (beta chain) was sequenced in a study of memory B cells and T cells in multiple sclerosis. Study results and caveats: Normalization was needed because clone-set size differences affected shared clonotype counts.

Germline values: CDR1 SGHVS, CDR2 FQNEAQ. This CDR3 contains 15 residues. The ends were cut back, 2 bases at V and 0 bases at J, with 8 bases in the middle. About this clone: What it binds is not known.

CFSE-dim autoproliferating and CFSE-high non-proliferating T cells from unstimulated culture were sequenced separately. Replicate wells were pooled after around seven days of stimulus-free culture of under 5.5x10^7 CFSE-labeled PBMCs. CFSE at roughly 0.45 uM labeled the PBMCs, which were then cultured unstimulated. Using immunoSEQ multiplex PCR, the repertoire was profiled, and TCRdb retains in-frame clones only, with some absent. The repertoire holds roughly 12,000 clones, with around four fifths as singletons. The gene calls are TRBV7-8 and TRBJ1-5; D is ambiguous. This TCR derives from a human donor with multiple sclerosis. The sample taken for sequencing was PBMCs from blood kept in culture. The chain's CDR3 is CASSLRYDSNQPQHF. Written as DNA, the CDR3 is TGTGCCAGCAGCTTAAGATATGATAGCAATCAGCCCCAGCATTTT.